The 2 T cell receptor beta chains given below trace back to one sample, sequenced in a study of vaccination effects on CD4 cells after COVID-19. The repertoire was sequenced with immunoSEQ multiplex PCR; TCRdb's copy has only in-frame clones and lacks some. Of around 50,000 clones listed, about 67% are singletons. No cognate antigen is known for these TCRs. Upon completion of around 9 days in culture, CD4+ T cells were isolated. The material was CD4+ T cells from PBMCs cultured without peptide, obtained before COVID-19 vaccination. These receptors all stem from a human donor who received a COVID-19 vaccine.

CDR3 loop: CSASNQGRYGYTF. The DNA for the CDR3 is TGCAGTGCTAGTAATCAGGGACGCTATGGCTACACCTTC. The chain couples TRBV20-1 to TRBJ1-2; D may be TRBD1 (5 bases). Germline CDR1 and CDR2: DFQATT and SNEGSKA (reference sequence). The CDR3 length is 13 residues. V lost 3 bases and J 4 bases, leaving 12 bases between the germline ends.

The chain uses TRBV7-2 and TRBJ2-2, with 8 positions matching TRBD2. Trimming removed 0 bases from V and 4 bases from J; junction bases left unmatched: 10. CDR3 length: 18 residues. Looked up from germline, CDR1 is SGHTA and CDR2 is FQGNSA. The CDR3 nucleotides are TGTGCCAGCAGCTTAGCGCGCCCGGGGGCGGGAGGCACCGGGGAGCTGTTTTTT. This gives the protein CASSLARPGAGGTGELFF.